Listed below are T cell receptor beta chains from one sample, sequenced in a study of T cell responses to AZD1222 COVID-19 vaccine. Profiled with immunoSEQ multiplex PCR; TCRdb holds only in-frame clones, not every one. The sample shows about 120,000 clones, around 89% of them seen only once. This sample comprised peripheral blood, obtained on day 0 of AZD1222 vaccination. The receptors shown here come from an adult in good health. Both conserved end residues are part of each CDR3. D genes are given only for firm matches. The size of a clone is reported for some rows only, either as once, few or many, or as a class for expanded clones.

.	.	TRBV2	TRBJ1-5	CASIPREGQPQHF	TGTGCCAGCATACCCAGGGAAGGTCAGCCCCAGCATTTT
.	.	TRBV6-5	TRBJ1-4	CASSLFRLSTNEKLFF	TGTGCCAGCAGTTTGTTCCGCCTCTCAACTAATGAAAAACTGTTTTTT
once	.	TRBV6-5	TRBJ1-5	CASSLDSLSNQPQHF	TGTGCCAGCAGCCTCGACTCACTGAGCAATCAGCCCCAGCATTTT
.	.	TRBV7-2	TRBJ2-7	CASSLLGQTYEQYF	TGTGCCAGCAGCTTATTAGGGCAGACCTACGAGCAGTACTTC
.	.	TRBV6-2/TRBV6-3	TRBJ1-2	CASSYEGTGGYTF	TGTGCCAGCAGTTACGAGGGGACTGGGGGCTACACCTTC
.	.	TRBV20-1	TRBJ1-4	CSASPGADEKLFF	TGCAGTGCTAGTCCCGGGGCCGATGAAAAACTGTTTTTT
.	TRBD1	TRBV24-1	TRBJ2-3	CATSETGGRSGSTDTQYF	TGTGCCACCAGTGAAACAGGGGGCCGCAGCGGGAGCACAGATACGCAGTATTTT
.	.	TRBV4-3	TRBJ2-3	CASSQDLLAVADTQYF	TGCGCCAGCAGCCAAGATTTGCTAGCAGTTGCAGATACGCAGTATTTT
.	.	TRBV5-6	TRBJ1-3	CASSWLDASSGNTIYF	TGTGCCAGCAGCTGGTTGGACGCTTCATCAGGAAACACCATATATTTT
.	TRBD1	TRBV20-1	TRBJ2-7	CSASSAGGASLMREQYF	TGCAGTGCTAGTTCGGCAGGGGGCGCCTCCCTAATGAGGGAGCAGTACTTC
.	.	TRBV28	TRBJ2-7	CASSSGQSYEQYF	TGTGCCAGCAGTTCTGGACAATCCTACGAGCAGTACTTC
.	TRBD2	TRBV24-1	TRBJ2-7	CATSDLASGMVAF	TGTGCCACCAGTGATTTGGCTAGCGGCATGGTCGCCTTC
.	.	TRBV2	TRBJ1-3	CASSRDASSGNTIYF	TGTGCCAGCAGTCGGGACGCCAGCTCTGGAAACACCATATATTTT
.	TRBD1	TRBV6-5	TRBJ2-7	CASSPGGSNEQYF	TGTGCCAGCAGTCCAGGGGGCTCTAACGAGCAGTACTTC
.	TRBD2	TRBV4-3	TRBJ2-1	CASSQGGTSGAYNEQFF	TGCGCCAGCAGCCAGGGGGGGACTAGCGGGGCGTACAATGAGCAGTTCTTC
.	.	TRBV3-1/TRBV3-2	TRBJ1-1	CASSPLSGASMNTEAFF	TGTGCCAGCAGCCCACTCAGTGGGGCGAGCATGAACACTGAAGCTTTCTTT
.	.	TRBV5-1	TRBJ1-2	CASSLADYGYTF	TGCGCCAGCAGCTTGGCTGATTATGGCTACACCTTC
.	TRBD1	TRBV7-2	TRBJ1-1	CASSLSLTGGTEAFF	TGTGCCAGCAGCTTATCTCTTACAGGGGGCACTGAAGCTTTCTTT
once	.	TRBV11-2	TRBJ2-7	CASSLSGEHEQYF	TGTGCCAGCAGCTTAAGTGGTGAACACGAGCAGTACTTC
.	TRBD1	TRBV10-3	TRBJ1-3	CAINRGGGNTIYF	TGTGCCATCAACAGGGGAGGTGGAAACACCATATATTTT